Sequencing of this T cell receptor (beta chain) was carried out in a study of T cells after yellow fever vaccination. The overall study: Fractions containing few cells were prepared with SMART-Seq v4 Ultra Low Input. General study points: Just a small share of clonotypes turned up in the CD4 compartment as well as the CD8 compartment. Peaking faster, on day 5 versus 15, the secondary response was nonetheless weaker.

Trimming pared 0 bases from V and 2 bases from J, leaving 15 bases between. The V gene's germline CDR1 is SGDLS and CDR2 YYNGEE. There are 17 residues in the CDR3. To note about this clonotype: Its antigen is undetermined.

A single record per CDR3 protein comes from TCRdb applying MiXCR to the 5' RACE reads. The table lists 350,000 or so distinct CDR3 sequences, 8.1% of them singletons. Specimen: PBMCs, collected about 49 days after the first yellow fever vaccination. This chain links TRBV9 with TRBJ1-3, with D hard to call. The sequence derives from a man in his late teens or twenties who received the YFV17D yellow fever vaccine. As DNA, the CDR3 is TGTGCCAGCAGCGTAGTCTTTGGCCACCAGCCTGGAAACACCATATATTTT. It translates to CASSVVFGHQPGNTIYF.